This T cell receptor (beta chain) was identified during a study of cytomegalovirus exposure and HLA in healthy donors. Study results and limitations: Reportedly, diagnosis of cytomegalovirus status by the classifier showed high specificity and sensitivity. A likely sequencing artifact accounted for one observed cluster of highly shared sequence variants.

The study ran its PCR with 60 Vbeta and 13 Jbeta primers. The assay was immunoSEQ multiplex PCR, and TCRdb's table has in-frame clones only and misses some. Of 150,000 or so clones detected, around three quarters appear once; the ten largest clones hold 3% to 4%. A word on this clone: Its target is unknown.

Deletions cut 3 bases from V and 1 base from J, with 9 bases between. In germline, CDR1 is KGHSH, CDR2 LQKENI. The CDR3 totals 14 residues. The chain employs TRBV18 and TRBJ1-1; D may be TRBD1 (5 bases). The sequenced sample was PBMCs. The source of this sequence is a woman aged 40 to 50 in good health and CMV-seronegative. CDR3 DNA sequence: TGTGCCAGCTCACCGACCCAGGGGAACACTGAAGCTTTCTTT. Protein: CASSPTQGNTEAFF.